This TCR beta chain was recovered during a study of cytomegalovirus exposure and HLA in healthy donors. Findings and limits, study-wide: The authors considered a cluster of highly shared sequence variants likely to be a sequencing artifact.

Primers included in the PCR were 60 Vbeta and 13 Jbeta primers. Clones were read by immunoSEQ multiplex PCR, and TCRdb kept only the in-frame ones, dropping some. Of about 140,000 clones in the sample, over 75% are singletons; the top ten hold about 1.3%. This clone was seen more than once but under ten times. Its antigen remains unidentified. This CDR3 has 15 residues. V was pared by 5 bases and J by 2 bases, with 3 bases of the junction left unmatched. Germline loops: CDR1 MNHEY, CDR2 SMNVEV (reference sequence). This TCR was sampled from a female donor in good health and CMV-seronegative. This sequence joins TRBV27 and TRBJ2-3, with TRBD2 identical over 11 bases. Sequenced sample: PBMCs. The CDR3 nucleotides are TGTGCCAGCAGTCAACTAGCGGGGGACACAGATACGCAGTATTTT. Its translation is CASSQLAGDTDTQYF.